This TCR beta chain was sequenced during a study of CD4 T cells in relation to SARS-CoV-2 and coronaviruses. Of note for this clone: Antigen specificity is unknown.

This table comes from immunoSEQ multiplex PCR, and its TCRdb copy is limited to in-frame clones, with some not included. This table has tens of thousands of clones, approximately 90% appearing once. Study outcomes and limitations: No donor gave both pre-pandemic and post-infection samples. This crossreactivity analysis covered spike protein alone, no other viral proteins.

The TCR comes from an adult with COVID-19. Sequenced input: naive CD4+ T cells from PBMCs. Noted subset: naive CD4+ T cells isolated by negative enrichment.

The CDR3 reads CASSRTSGETQYF. The CDR3 bases are TGTGCCAGCAGCCGGACTAGTGGAGAGACCCAGTACTTC. The rearrangement uses TRBV7-2 and TRBJ2-5, with 7 bases identical to TRBD2. CDR1 SGHTA and CDR2 FQGNSA come from the germline V gene. The CDR3 has 13 residues. With V trimmed by 5 bases and J by 4 bases, 4 bases remained unmatched.